This T cell receptor (beta chain) is drawn from a study of T cell responses to AZD1222 COVID-19 vaccine. Study overall: The study pooled second doses at about 4 or about 12 weeks.

A word on this clone: Its specificity is unknown. The sample contains more than one DNA sequence encoding this CDR3.

Assay used: immunoSEQ multiplex PCR; TCRdb lists only in-frame clones, some missing. The data show more than 150,000 clones, roughly 90% seen once. Trimming left V 0 bases short and J 0 bases short, with 10 bases between. Germline V gives CDR1 SGHNT, CDR2 YYREEE (reference sequence). The CDR3 has 16 residues. Study-wide findings and caveats: After two AZD1222 doses, spike-specific TCR breadth and depth rose versus day 0. Clonal diversity was possibly underestimated, and white British individuals and females predominated among donors.

This chain links TRBV5-4 with TRBJ1-5; TRBD1 is a possible D gene (5 bases). This sequence was found in an adult in good health. Sequences were derived from peripheral blood, sampled on day 0 of AZD1222 vaccination. The CDR3 protein is CASSLGGPDSNQPQHF. For the CDR3, the DNA is TGTGCCAGCAGCTTGGGGGGCCCGGATAGCAATCAGCCCCAGCATTTT.